The sample holds many counts of the clone carrying this T cell receptor (beta chain). Its antigen is unknown. The CDR3 end lies 3 residues beyond the end of the read and is filled in from the germline J gene. This sample was included in a study of T cell clonality in common variable immunodeficiency. V lost 6 bases, J lost 2 bases, and 11 bases lay in between. Germline CDR1 SGHNT, CDR2 YENEEA. This CDR3 is built from 13 residues. Study findings and constraints: Compared with healthy controls, CVID subjects showed increased TCRbeta clonality, mostly in about a third. Fewer TCRbeta clones were shared among CVID subjects than controls. Reportedly, TCR beta sequences from common variable immunodeficiency showed fewer deletions and N-nucleotide insertions. CVID patient heterogeneity limited repertoire-clinical complication correlations.

The assay was immunoSEQ multiplex PCR, and TCRdb's table has in-frame clones only and misses some. Sampling found under 35,000 clones, none seen once. The TCR sequence derives from a person between 18 and 75 years old in good health. This sequence joins TRBV11-3 and TRBJ2-7, with D perhaps matching TRBD2 (6 bases). Sequenced sample: peripheral blood mononuclear cells. The CDR3 bases that were read are TGTGCCAGCAGTCGGGACTCCACCTACGAG. Its translation is CASSRDSTYE. The complete CDR3 sequence is CASSRDSTYEQYF.